The clone carrying this T cell receptor beta chain was seen once. What it binds is not known. These data belong to a study of OX40 agonist ivuxolimab in advanced cancers. Across the study: Participants averaged roughly 57 years of age (range about 23 to 80) and were around 80% male.

General study results and limits: By week 6 at 0.1 to 3.0 mg/kg, blood CD4+ and CD8+ T cells had expanded clonally. More expanded clones were found, on average, in CD8+ than in CD4+ T cells. Partial responders at 0.1-3.0 mg/kg showed near-lowest clonal expansion.

Germline V lookup: CDR1 LNHNV, CDR2 YYDKDF (reference sequence). With V trimmed by 4 bases and J by 1 base, 7 bases remained unmatched. The length of the CDR3 is 16 residues. Clones were read by immunoSEQ multiplex PCR, and TCRdb kept only the in-frame ones, dropping some. This repertoire shows roughly 28,000 clones, approximately 93% found once; its top ten account for roughly 10%. Specimen: CD4+ or CD8+ T cells sorted from blood, collected in a trial of the OX40 agonist ivuxolimab. This receptor was taken from an adult with an advanced solid tumor such as melanoma, head and neck, liver or kidney cancer. V and J are TRBV15 and TRBJ2-1; the match to TRBD2 covers 7 bases. The CDR3 nucleotides read TGTGCCACCAGCAAAGAGCGGGGAGGGTCCTACAATGAGCAGTTCTTC. Its protein product is CATSKERGGSYNEQFF.